Shown below are 28 T cell receptor beta chains from a single sample sequenced in a study of blood T cells in healthy people across ages. Using a J-beta primer mix together with a sample-barcoded 5' primer, a second PCR was run for about 6 to 11 cycles. One entry per CDR3 protein results from TCRdb running MiXCR on the 5' RACE reads. The sample contains roughly 1.5 million distinct CDR3 sequences, roughly two fifths of which appear only once. Sequencing was performed on blood. These receptors all come from a woman in her late teens or twenties in good health.

The gene calls are TRBV5-4 and TRBJ1-2; tentative D call: TRBD1 (5 bases). V lost 4 bases and J lost 4, with 8 bases in between. The CDR3 is made up of 12 amino acids. CDR1 and CDR2 (germline): SGHNT, YYREEE (reference sequence). The CDR3 loop is CASSGDLYGYTF. The CDR3 DNA reads as TGTGCCAGCAGCGGGGACCTCTATGGCTACACCTTC.

The chain carries TRBV4-1 and TRBJ2-3; no firm D call. The CDR3 loop spans 14 amino acids. Germline CDR1 MGHRA, CDR2 YSYEKL. The V gene lost 1 base and the J gene lost 6 bases, with 11 bases spanning the gap. CDR3 bases: TGCGCCAGCAGCCAAGGAGTAAAAGCGGATACGCAGTATTTT. Protein: CASSQGVKADTQYF.

This clonotype came up a few times. The V call is TRBV4-3, the J call TRBJ2-7, with a weak D call TRBD2 (5 bases). The germline gives CDR1 LGHNA, CDR2 YSLEER. V lost 2 bases and J 2 bases, leaving 10 bases between the germline ends. The CDR3 is made up of 14 amino acids. In DNA, the CDR3 is TGCGCCAGCAGCCAAACACCCGGGGCCTACGAGCAGTACTTC. Translated, it gives CASSQTPGAYEQYF.

This clonotype occurred a few times. The rearrangement links TRBV20-1 to TRBJ2-1; 10 nucleotides agree with TRBD1. Trimming at V came to 3 bases and at J to 4 bases, leaving 3 bases not matched to a gene. The germline gives CDR1 DFQATT, CDR2 SNEGSKA (reference sequence). The CDR3 has 14 residues. CDR3 DNA sequence: TGCAGTGCTAGCGCGGACAGGGGGTACAATGAGCAGTTCTTC. It translates to CSASADRGYNEQFF.

V and J are TRBV2 and TRBJ2-1, with 9 positions matching TRBD2. CDR1 is SNHLY and CDR2 is FYNNEI in the germline V gene. The V segment lost 6 bases and the J segment 2 bases; nucleotides outside the gene matches: 8. The CDR3 length is 16 residues. CDR3 coding DNA: TGTGCCAGCAGGGAGGCATTAGCGGGAGCCTACAATGAGCAGTTCTTC. The encoded protein is CASREALAGAYNEQFF.

This clonotype was detected only once. V is TRBV14 and J is TRBJ1-2; D remains unclear. The CDR3 has 13 amino acids. Germline lookup yields CDR1 SGHDN and CDR2 FVKESK. The V end was cut by 8 bases, the J end by 3 bases, with 13 bases between. CDR3 in DNA: TGTGCCAGCCGCCCGGGTCCCTACTATGGCTACACCTTC. Encoded protein: CASRPGPYYGYTF.

Only one count was recorded for this clonotype. This CDR3 reads CASSPGLRREQYF. The CDR3 bases are TGTGCCAGCAGCCCAGGACTCCGGAGGGAGCAGTACTTC. The chain joins TRBV7-9 to TRBJ2-7; a possible D gene is TRBD2 (5 bases). With 5 bases removed from V and 7 bases from J, the gap between germline ends came to 15 bases. CDR3 size: 13 residues. Per germline, CDR1 SEHNR and CDR2 FQNEAQ (reference sequence).

The chain combines TRBV9 with TRBJ2-7, with 7 bases that match TRBD1. Germline V gene lookup returns CDR1 SGDLS and CDR2 YYNGEE. The CDR3 spans 16 residues. Germline trimming cut 4 bases from V and 3 bases from J; bases unmatched to any gene: 13. CDR3 sequence: CASSPPKGAGDYEQYF. Here the CDR3 DNA reads TGTGCCAGCAGCCCTCCAAAGGGGGCAGGGGACTACGAGCAGTACTTC.

This clonotype was picked up a small number of times. The J gene is TRBJ2-3, the V gene TRBV5-1, with a weak D call TRBD1 (5 bases). The ends were cut back, 3 bases at V and 2 bases at J, with 10 bases in the middle. In germline, CDR1 is SGHRS, CDR2 YFSETQ. This CDR3 has 14 residues. In DNA form, the CDR3 reads TGCGCCAGCAGCTCCAGGGTCAACACAGATACGCAGTATTTT. Translating gives CASSSRVNTDTQYF.

The V and J genes are TRBV7-9 and TRBJ1-1; D is unclear. From germline, CDR1 is SEHNR and CDR2 FQNEAQ (reference sequence). The CDR3 is made up of 13 amino acids. V dropped 4 bases and J dropped 1 base, with 7 bases sitting between them. The CDR3 nucleotides read TGTGCCAGCAGCTGGGAGACGAACACTGAAGCTTTCTTT. Protein: CASSWETNTEAFF. Together with reference TRBV7-9 and TRBJ1-1, the CDR3 gives the full variable domain: DTGVSQNPRHKITKRGQNVTFRCDPISEHNRLYWYRQTLGQGPEFLTYFQNEAQLEKSRLLSDRFSAERPKGSFSTLEIQRTEQGDSAMYLCASSWETNTEAFFGQGTRLTVV.

This chain joins TRBV20-1 and TRBJ1-2; unclear D gene. The germline gives CDR1 DFQATT, CDR2 SNEGSKA (reference sequence). Trimming removed 1 base from V and 3 bases from J, with 15 bases in between. The CDR3 covers 15 residues. The CDR3 is CSARGGVGNYYGYTF. CDR3 bases: TGCAGTGCTAGAGGTGGAGTCGGGAATTACTATGGCTACACCTTC.

This clonotype was observed a few times. The rearrangement links TRBV12-3 or TRBV12-4 to TRBJ2-7, with TRBD2 matching over 7 bases. The CDR3 totals 12 residues. V shed 4 bases and J 7 bases; nucleotides not matched to a gene: 4. CDR3 sequence: CASSSTSNEQYF. The CDR3 bases are TGTGCCAGCAGTTCGACTAGCAATGAGCAGTACTTC.

This clonotype was seen just once. A much larger clone sits a single nucleotide away, making a read error possible. The chain employs TRBV3-1 and TRBJ2-1; tentatively, D is TRBD2 (6 bases). The CDR3 is made up of 17 amino acids. CDR1 is LGHDT and CDR2 is YNNKEL in the germline V gene (reference sequence). The CDR3 is CANSLSKWGGSYNEQFF. The CDR3 DNA reads as TGTGCCAACAGCCTTTCCAAGTGGGGAGGCTCCTACAATGAGCAGTTCTTC.

In this sample, this clonotype turned up a few times. The chain is built from TRBV27 and TRBJ2-3; D call uncertain. The length of the CDR3 is 13 residues. V was clipped by 5 bases and J by 3 bases, with 9 bases between them. CDR1 is MNHEY and CDR2 is SMNVEV in the germline V gene (reference sequence). The DNA of the CDR3 is TGTGCCAGCAGTCCCATCCAAACAGATACGCAGTATTTT. Translation: CASSPIQTDTQYF.

V is TRBV7-2 and J is TRBJ2-7, with 9 bases aligning to TRBD2. V trimming: 5 bases; J trimming: 1 base; junction bases outside the gene matches: 9. The CDR3 has 16 amino acids. Germline values: CDR1 SGHTA, CDR2 FQGNSA. As DNA, the CDR3 is TGTGCCAGCAGCGTAGGGCTAGCGGGACCTTCCTACGAGCAGTACTTC. This sequence encodes CASSVGLAGPSYEQYF.

CDR3 DNA sequence: TGTGCCAGCTCACCAAATACAGGGAATTTAGGCTACGAGCAGTACTTC. It specifies CASSPNTGNLGYEQYF. The genes are TRBV18 and TRBJ2-4, with D possibly TRBD1 on 6 matching bases. The J call may be faulty, since TRBJ2-7 better matches the DNA end. CDR3 length equals 16 residues. Germline V gene sequence: CDR1 KGHSH, CDR2 LQKENI.

The gene calls are TRBV2 and TRBJ2-1, with D unresolved. V was trimmed by 9 bases and J by 8 bases, leaving 14 bases between them. Germline lookup yields CDR1 SNHLY and CDR2 FYNNEI. CDR3 size: 12 residues. CDR3 nucleotide sequence: TGTGCCAGGGTGAAAGGCGGCCATGAGCAGTTCTTC. It encodes CARVKGGHEQFF.

This clonotype was seen many times. The chain employs TRBV15 and TRBJ2-3; D not resolved. Between the trimmed V and J ends, which lost 5 bases and 5 bases, there was a span of 8 bases. From germline, CDR1 is LNHNV and CDR2 YYDKDF (reference sequence). The CDR3 is 12 residues long. In DNA, the CDR3 is TGTGCCACCAGCTCTACCGGAGATACGCAGTATTTT. This codes for CATSSTGDTQYF.

The chain joins TRBV4-3 to TRBJ1-3; D ambiguous. In germline, CDR1 is LGHNA, CDR2 YSLEER. V was shortened by 0 bases and J by 4 bases, with 10 bases between the two germline ends. This CDR3 region has 15 residues. The CDR3 DNA reads as TGCGCCAGCAGCCAAGACGCGGGGTTGGGAAACACCATATATTTT. Encoded protein: CASSQDAGLGNTIYF.

V usage is TRBV4-3 and J usage is TRBJ2-7; a possible D gene is TRBD1 (5 bases). The J call is in doubt because the DNA end fits TRBJ2-5 better. The germline gives CDR1 LGHNA, CDR2 YSLEER. CDR3 length: 13 amino acids. The CDR3 reads CASSQDRGKTQYF. DNA for the CDR3: TGCGCCAGCAGCCAAGATAGGGGAAAGACCCAGTACTTC.

The J gene is TRBJ1-4, the V gene TRBV4-3; 7 bases align to TRBD1. The CDR3 totals 15 residues. The ends lost 2 bases at V and 4 bases at J; junction bases unmatched: 4. Germline values: CDR1 LGHNA, CDR2 YSLEER. The CDR3 bases are TGCGCCAGCAGCCAACGGACAGGAAATAATGAAAAACTGTTTTTT. Protein product: CASSQRTGNNEKLFF.

This clonotype showed up just a few times. V usage is TRBV5-1 and J usage is TRBJ2-1, with D possibly matching TRBD2 (6 bases). There are 15 residues in the CDR3. The ends were cut back, 4 bases at V and 6 bases at J, with 17 bases in the middle. Germline CDR1 reads SGHRS; CDR2 reads YFSETQ. CDR3 nucleotides: TGCGCCAGCAGCACCCGTGGAGGGTCTGTCAATGAGCAGTTCTTC. Its translation is CASSTRGGSVNEQFF. The whole variable domain, filled in from reference TRBV5-1 and TRBJ2-1, reads KAGVTQTPRYLIKTRGQQVTLSCSPISGHRSVSWYQQTPGQGLQFLFEYFSETQRNKGNFPGRFSGRQFSNSRSEMNVSTLELGDSALYLCASSTRGGSVNEQFFGPGTRLTVL.

This clonotype was picked up a small number of times. V is TRBV14 and J is TRBJ2-1; no reliable D call. V was pared by 3 bases and J by 10 bases, with 13 bases between. Germline V gives CDR1 SGHDN, CDR2 FVKESK. This CDR3 contains 13 residues. The chain's CDR3 is CASSQQRYGEQFF. Here the CDR3 DNA reads TGTGCCAGCAGCCAGCAAAGGTATGGGGAGCAGTTCTTC.

Here the CDR3 DNA reads TGTGCCAGCAGCATCAGGGAACGTAATTCACCCCTCCACTTT. It yields the protein CASSIRERNSPLHF. The gene calls are TRBV7-2 and TRBJ1-6; TRBD1 is a possible D gene (5 bases). Germline V gene lookup returns CDR1 SGHTA and CDR2 FQGNSA. This CDR3 spans 14 amino acids. Trimming cost V 5 bases and J 6 bases, with 11 bases left between them.

The gene calls are TRBV5-1 and TRBJ1-2; D uncertain. Trimming cost V 4 bases and J 5 bases, with 18 bases left between them. Germline CDR1 SGHRS, CDR2 YFSETQ. The CDR3 runs to 15 residues. The CDR3 DNA reads TGCGCCAGCAGCGGTGCGGGCACGGGTCTATATGGCTACACCTTC. Protein: CASSGAGTGLYGYTF.

The chain joins TRBV20-1 to TRBJ1-5; D uncertain. V dropped 6 bases and J dropped 0 bases, with 21 bases sitting between them. The germline V gene has CDR1 DFQATT and CDR2 SNEGSKA (reference sequence). The CDR3 length is 17 residues. In DNA form, the CDR3 reads TGCAGTGCCATCGCCCAAGGGCACATTTATAGCAATCAGCCCCAGCATTTT. The encoded protein is CSAIAQGHIYSNQPQHF.

This clonotype was counted a few times. The chain uses TRBV12-3 or TRBV12-4 and TRBJ1-2; D gene uncertain. CDR3 length equals 12 residues. The V end was cut by 1 base, the J end by 9 bases, with 9 bases between. The CDR3 sequence is CASSLDLFSYTF. CDR3 nucleotides: TGTGCCAGCAGTTTAGATCTGTTTAGCTACACCTTC.

Of note for this clonotype: One end of the junction is discordant with germline, which a read error may explain. The chain uses TRBV10-3 and TRBJ2-3; tentatively, D is TRBD1 (5 bases). Germline V CDR1 and CDR2: ENHRY, SYGVKD. CDR3 length: 14 amino acids. The DNA for the CDR3 is TGTGCCATCAGCCAGGCGCAGCGCACAGGTACGCAGTATTTT. Translating it yields CAISQAQRTGTQYF.